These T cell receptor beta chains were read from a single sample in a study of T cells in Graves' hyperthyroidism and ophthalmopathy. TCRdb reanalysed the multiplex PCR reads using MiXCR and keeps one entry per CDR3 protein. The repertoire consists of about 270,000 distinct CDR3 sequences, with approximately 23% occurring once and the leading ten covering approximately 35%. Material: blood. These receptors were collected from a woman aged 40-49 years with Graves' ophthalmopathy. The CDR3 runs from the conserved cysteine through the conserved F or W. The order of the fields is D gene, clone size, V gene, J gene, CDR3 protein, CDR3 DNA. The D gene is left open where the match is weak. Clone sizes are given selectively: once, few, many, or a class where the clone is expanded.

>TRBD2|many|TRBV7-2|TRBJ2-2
CASSLNILAGGELFF
TGTGCCAGCAGCTTGAACATACTAGCGGGAGGGGAGCTGTTTTTT
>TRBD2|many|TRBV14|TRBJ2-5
CASSQWASGGETQYF
TGTGCCAGCAGCCAATGGGCGTCGGGAGGGGAGACCCAGTACTTC
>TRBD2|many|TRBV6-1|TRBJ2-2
CASSGLAGAFGELFF
TGTGCCAGCAGTGGTCTAGCGGGAGCCTTCGGGGAGCTGTTTTTT
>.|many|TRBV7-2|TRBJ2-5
CASSVRGETQYF
TGTGCCAGCAGCGTGAGGGGAGAGACCCAGTACTTC
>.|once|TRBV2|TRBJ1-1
CARQGENTEAFF
TGTGCCAGACAAGGGGAGAACACTGAAGCTTTCTTT
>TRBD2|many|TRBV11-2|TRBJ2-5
CASSLSRTSQETQYF
TGTGCCAGCAGCTTATCCAGGACTAGTCAAGAGACCCAGTACTTC
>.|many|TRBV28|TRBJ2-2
CASSLAAHTGELFF
TGTGCCAGCAGTTTAGCAGCCCACACCGGGGAGCTGTTTTTT
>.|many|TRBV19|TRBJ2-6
CASSIPTVSGANVLTF
TGTGCCAGTAGTATCCCCACAGTGTCTGGGGCCAACGTCCTGACTTTC
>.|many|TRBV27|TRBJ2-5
CASSLGGFETQYF
TGTGCCAGCAGTTTAGGAGGTTTTGAGACCCAGTACTTC
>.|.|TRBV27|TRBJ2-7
CASRSGEDYEQYF
TGTGCCAGCAGGTCAGGGGAAGACTACGAGCAGTACTTC
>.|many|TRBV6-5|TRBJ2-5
CASTRDSNFQETQYF
TGTGCCAGCACTAGGGACTCCAACTTCCAAGAGACCCAGTACTTC
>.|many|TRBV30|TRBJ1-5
CAWNREGVNQPQHF
TGTGCCTGGAACCGGGAGGGAGTCAATCAGCCCCAGCATTTT
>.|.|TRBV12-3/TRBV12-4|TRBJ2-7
CASSFSASVKSTYEQYF
TGTGCCAGCAGTTTTTCGGCTAGCGTGAAGAGCACATACGAGCAGTACTTC
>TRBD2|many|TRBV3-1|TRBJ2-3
CASSPPGGSGITQYF
TGTGCCAGCAGCCCGCCGGGGGGTAGCGGGATTACGCAGTATTTT
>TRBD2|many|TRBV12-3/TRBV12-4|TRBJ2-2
CASSIGFSLAGGELFF
TGTGCCAGCAGTATTGGGTTTTCACTAGCGGGAGGAGAGCTGTTTTTT
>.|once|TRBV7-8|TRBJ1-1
CASSVPERNAF
TGTGCCAGCAGCGTCCCGGAACGAAACGCGTTT